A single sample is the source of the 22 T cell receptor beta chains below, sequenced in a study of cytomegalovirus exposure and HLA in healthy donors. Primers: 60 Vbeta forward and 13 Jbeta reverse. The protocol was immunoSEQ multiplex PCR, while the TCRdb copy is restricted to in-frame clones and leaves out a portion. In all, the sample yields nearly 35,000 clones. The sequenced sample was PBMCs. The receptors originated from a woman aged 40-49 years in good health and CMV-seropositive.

CDR3: CSAETGYGYTF. The CDR3 DNA sequence: TGCAGTGCTGAGACAGGCTATGGCTACACCTTC. This chain connects TRBV20-1 to TRBJ1-2, with D possibly matching TRBD1 (6 bases). The CDR3 spans 11 residues. Germline V gene data show CDR1 as DFQATT and CDR2 as SNEGSKA (reference sequence). V lost 5 bases and J 4 bases, leaving 8 bases between the germline ends.

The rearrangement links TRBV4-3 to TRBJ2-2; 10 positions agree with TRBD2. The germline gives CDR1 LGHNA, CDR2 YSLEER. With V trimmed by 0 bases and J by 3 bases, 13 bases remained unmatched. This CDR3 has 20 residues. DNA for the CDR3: TGCGCCAGCAGCCAAGAAACTTTCCAGGGACTAGCGACCTACACCGGGGAGCTGTTTTTT. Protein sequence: CASSQETFQGLATYTGELFF.

This chain's CDR3 is CATRPREDGELFF. Here the CDR3 DNA reads TGCGCCACCCGACCCCGCGAGGACGGGGAGCTGTTTTTT. The chain has TRBV5-1 and TRBJ2-2; D unclear. CDR3 size: 13 residues. The V gene lost 9 bases and the J gene lost 7 bases, with 16 bases spanning the gap. Germline assignment: CDR1 SGHRS and CDR2 YFSETQ.

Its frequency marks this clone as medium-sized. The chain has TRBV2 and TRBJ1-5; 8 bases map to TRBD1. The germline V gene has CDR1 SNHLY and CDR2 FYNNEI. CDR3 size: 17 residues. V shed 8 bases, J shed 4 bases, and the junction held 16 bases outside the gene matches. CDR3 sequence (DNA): TGTGCCAGCGGCCCGGGACAGGTTTCCGCCATTAATCAGCCCCAGCATTTT. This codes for CASGPGQVSAINQPQHF.

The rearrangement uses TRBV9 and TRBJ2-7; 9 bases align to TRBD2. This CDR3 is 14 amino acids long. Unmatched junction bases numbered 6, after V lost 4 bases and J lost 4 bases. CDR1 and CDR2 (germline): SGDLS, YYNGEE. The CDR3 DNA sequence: TGTGCCAGCAGCAGACGGACTAGCGTATACGAGCAGTACTTC. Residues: CASSRRTSVYEQYF.

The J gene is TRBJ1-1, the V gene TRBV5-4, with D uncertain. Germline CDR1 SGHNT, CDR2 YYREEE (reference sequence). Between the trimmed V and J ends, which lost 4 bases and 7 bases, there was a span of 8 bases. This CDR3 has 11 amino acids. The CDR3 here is CASSDYGEAFF. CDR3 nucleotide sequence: TGTGCCAGCAGCGACTACGGTGAAGCTTTCTTT.

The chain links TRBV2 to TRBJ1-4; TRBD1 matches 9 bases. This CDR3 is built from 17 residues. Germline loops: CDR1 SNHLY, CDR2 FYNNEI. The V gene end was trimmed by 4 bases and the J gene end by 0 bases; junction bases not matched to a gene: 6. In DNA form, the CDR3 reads TGTGCCAGCAGTGTTGGACAGGGGAGGGCAACTAATGAAAAACTGTTTTTT. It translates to CASSVGQGRATNEKLFF.

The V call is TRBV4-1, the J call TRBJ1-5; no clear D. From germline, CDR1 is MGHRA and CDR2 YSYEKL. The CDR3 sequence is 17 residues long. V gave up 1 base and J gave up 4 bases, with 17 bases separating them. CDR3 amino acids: CASSQVPTVSVNQPQHF. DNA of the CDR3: TGCGCCAGCAGCCAAGTTCCAACAGTCTCTGTAAATCAGCCCCAGCATTTT.

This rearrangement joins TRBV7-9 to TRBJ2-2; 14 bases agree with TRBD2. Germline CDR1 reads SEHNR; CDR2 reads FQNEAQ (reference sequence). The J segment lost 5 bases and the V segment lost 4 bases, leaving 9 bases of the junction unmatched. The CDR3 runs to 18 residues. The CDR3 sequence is CASSSQTSGRARTGELFF. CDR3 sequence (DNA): TGTGCCAGCAGCTCTCAGACTAGCGGGAGGGCCCGGACCGGGGAGCTGTTTTTT.

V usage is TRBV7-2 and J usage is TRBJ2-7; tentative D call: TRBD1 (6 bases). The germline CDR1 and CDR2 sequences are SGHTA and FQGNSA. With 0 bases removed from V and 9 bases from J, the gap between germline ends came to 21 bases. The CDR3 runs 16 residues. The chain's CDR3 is CASSLALSGASMGQYF. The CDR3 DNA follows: TGTGCCAGCAGCTTAGCGCTTTCAGGGGCGAGCATGGGGCAGTACTTC.

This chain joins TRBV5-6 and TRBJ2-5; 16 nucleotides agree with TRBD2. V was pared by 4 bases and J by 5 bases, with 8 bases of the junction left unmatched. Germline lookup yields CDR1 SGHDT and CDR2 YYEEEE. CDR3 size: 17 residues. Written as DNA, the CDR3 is TGTGCCAGCAGCCCGGGACTAGCGGGAGGGCCATGGGAGACCCAGTACTTC. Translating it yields CASSPGLAGGPWETQYF.

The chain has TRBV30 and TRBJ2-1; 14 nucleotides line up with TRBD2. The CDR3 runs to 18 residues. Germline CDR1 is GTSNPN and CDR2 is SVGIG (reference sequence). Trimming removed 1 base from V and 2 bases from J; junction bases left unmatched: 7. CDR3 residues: CAWSAGTSGRGAYNEQFF. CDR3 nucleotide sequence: TGTGCCTGGAGTGCCGGGACTAGCGGGAGAGGCGCCTACAATGAGCAGTTCTTC.

The CDR3 reads CASSLAGGSGNTIYF. The DNA of the CDR3 is TGCGCCAGCAGCTTGGCAGGAGGCTCTGGAAACACCATATATTTT. The rearrangement joins TRBV5-1 to TRBJ1-3; D is ambiguous. The CDR3 has 15 amino acids. Germline loops: CDR1 SGHRS, CDR2 YFSETQ. The V end lost 0 bases, the J end lost 0 bases, and 7 bases lay between the germline ends.

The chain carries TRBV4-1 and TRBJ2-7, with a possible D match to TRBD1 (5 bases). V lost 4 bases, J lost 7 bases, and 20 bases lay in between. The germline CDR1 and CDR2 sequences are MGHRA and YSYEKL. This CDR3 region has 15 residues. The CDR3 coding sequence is TGCGCCAGCAGCCCAGCGCGGACAAGGGAAGTAGAGCAGTACTTC. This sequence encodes CASSPARTREVEQYF.

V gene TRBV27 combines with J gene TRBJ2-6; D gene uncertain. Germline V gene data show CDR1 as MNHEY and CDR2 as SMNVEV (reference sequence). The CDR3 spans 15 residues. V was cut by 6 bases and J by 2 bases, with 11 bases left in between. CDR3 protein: CASRPPRAGANVLTF. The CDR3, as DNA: TGTGCCAGCAGACCACCGAGAGCTGGGGCCAACGTCCTGACTTTC.

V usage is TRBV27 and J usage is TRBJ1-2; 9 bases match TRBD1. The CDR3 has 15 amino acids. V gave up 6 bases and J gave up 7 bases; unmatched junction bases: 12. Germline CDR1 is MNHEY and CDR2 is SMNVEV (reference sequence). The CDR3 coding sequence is TGTGCCAGCAGCCGTCCCGGGACAGGGCCTATTGGCTACACCTTC. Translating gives CASSRPGTGPIGYTF.

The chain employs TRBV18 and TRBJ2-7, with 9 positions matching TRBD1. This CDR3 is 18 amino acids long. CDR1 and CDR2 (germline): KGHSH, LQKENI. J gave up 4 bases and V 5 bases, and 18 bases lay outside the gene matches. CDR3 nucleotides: TGTGCCAGCTCAACGCCGGGACAGGGAACCTTGGGGGCTTACGAGCAGTACTTC. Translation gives CASSTPGQGTLGAYEQYF. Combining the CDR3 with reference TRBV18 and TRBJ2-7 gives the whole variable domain NAGVMQNPRHLVRRRGQEARLRCSPMKGHSHVYWYRQLPEEGLKFMVYLQKENIIDESGMPKERFSAEFPKEGPSILRIQQVVRGDSAAYFCASSTPGQGTLGAYEQYFGPGTRLTVT.

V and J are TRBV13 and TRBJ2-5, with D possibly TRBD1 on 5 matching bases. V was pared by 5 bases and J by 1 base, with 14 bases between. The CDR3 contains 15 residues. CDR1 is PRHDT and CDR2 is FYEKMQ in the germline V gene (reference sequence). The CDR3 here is CASSGDSEAQETQYF. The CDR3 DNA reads TGTGCCAGCAGCGGCGACAGCGAGGCCCAAGAGACCCAGTACTTC.

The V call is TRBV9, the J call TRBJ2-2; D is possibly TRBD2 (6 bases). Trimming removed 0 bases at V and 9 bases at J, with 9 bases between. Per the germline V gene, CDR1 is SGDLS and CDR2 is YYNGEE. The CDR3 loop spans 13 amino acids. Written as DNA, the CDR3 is TGTGCCAGCAGCGTAGACGGGAGCCGGGAGCTGTTTTTT. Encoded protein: CASSVDGSRELFF.

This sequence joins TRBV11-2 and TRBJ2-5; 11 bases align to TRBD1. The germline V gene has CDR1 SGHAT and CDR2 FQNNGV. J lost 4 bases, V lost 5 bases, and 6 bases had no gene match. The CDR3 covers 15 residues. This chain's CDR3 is CASSLVGTGGETQYF. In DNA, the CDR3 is TGTGCCAGCAGCCTCGTAGGGACAGGGGGAGAGACCCAGTACTTC.

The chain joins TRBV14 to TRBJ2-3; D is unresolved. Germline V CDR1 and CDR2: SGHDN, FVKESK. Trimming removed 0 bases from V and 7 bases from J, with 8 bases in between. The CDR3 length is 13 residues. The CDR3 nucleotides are TGTGCCAGCAGCCAAGATCGGCGGAATACGCAGTATTTT. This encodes CASSQDRRNTQYF.

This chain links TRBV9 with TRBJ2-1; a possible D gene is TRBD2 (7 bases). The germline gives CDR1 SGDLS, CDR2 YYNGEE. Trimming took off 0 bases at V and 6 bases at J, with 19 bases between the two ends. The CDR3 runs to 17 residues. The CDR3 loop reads CASSVARGAGRVNEQFF. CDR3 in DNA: TGTGCCAGCAGCGTAGCTCGGGGGGCGGGCAGGGTCAATGAGCAGTTCTTC.